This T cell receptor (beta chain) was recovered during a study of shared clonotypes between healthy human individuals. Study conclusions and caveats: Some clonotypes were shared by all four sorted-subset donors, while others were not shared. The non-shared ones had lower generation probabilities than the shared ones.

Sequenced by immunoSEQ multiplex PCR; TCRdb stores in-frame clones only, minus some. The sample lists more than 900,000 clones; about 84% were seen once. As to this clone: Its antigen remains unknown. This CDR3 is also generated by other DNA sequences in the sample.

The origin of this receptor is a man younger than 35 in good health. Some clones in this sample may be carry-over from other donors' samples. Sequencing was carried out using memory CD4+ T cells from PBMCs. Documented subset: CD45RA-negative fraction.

CDR3 region: CASSLALAASTDTQYF. The CDR3, as DNA: TGCGCCAGCAGCTTGGCACTAGCGGCTAGCACAGATACGCAGTATTTT. V and J are TRBV5-1 and TRBJ2-3; TRBD2 agrees at 8 bases. Germline V lookup: CDR1 SGHRS, CDR2 YFSETQ. Trimming removed 0 bases from V and 0 bases from J; junction bases left unmatched: 3. The CDR3 contains 16 residues.